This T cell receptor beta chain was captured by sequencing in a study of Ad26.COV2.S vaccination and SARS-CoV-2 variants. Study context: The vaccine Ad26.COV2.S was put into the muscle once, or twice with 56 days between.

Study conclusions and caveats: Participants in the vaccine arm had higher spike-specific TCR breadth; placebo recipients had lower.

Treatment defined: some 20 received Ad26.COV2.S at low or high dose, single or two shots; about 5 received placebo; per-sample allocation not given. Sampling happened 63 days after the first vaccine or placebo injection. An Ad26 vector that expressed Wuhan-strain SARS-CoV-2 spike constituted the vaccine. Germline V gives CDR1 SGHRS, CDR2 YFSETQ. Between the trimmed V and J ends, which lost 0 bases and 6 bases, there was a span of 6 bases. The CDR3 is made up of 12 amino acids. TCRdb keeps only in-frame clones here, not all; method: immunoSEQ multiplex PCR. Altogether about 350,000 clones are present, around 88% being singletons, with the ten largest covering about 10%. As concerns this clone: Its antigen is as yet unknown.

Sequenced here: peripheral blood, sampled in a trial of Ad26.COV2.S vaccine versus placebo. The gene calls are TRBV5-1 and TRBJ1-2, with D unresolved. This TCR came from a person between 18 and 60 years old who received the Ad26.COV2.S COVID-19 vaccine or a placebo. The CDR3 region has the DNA TGCGCCAGCAGCTTGGATGGGGATGGCTACACCTTC. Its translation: CASSLDGDGYTF.